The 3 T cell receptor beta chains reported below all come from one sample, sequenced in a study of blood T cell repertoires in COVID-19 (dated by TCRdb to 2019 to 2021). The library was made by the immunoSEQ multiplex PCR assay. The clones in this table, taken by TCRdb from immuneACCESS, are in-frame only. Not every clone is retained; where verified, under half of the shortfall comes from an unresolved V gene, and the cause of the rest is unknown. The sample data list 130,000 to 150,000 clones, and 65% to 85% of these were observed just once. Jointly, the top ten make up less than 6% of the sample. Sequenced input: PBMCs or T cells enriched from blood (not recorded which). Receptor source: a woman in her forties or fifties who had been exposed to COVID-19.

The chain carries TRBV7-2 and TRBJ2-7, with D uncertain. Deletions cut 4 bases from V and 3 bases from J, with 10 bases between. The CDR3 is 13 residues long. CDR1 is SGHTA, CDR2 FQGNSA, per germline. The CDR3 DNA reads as TGTGCCAGCAGCTCGTCGGTAAACTACGAGCAGTACTTC. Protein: CASSSSVNYEQYF.

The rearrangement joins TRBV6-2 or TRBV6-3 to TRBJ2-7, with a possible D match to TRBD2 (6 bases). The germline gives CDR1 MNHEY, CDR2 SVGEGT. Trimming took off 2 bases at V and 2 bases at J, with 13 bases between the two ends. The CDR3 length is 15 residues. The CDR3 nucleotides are TGTGCCAGCAGTTACACCCTAGCGTGGACCTACGAGCAGTACTTC. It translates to CASSYTLAWTYEQYF.

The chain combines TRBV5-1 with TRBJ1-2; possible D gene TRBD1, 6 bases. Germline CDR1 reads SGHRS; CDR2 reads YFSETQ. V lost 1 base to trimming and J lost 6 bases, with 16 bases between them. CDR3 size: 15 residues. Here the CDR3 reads CASSLRLGHPDGYTF. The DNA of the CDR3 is TGCGCCAGCAGCTTGCGACTGGGACATCCCGATGGCTACACCTTC.